The clone carrying this T cell receptor (beta chain) was observed a few times. Antigen unknown. Conversion of TCR transcripts into cDNA relied on 5'RACE template switching, which added a universal primer site and UMIs. TCRdb redid the calling of the 5' RACE reads with MiXCR, one entry per CDR3 protein. The data show roughly 240,000 distinct CDR3 sequences, with over 6.5% seen just once and about 0.95% held by the top ten. This sample is part of a study of T cells after yellow fever vaccination. Study-wide results and limits: Some clonotypes, a small share, were shared between CD4 and CD8 compartments. Secondary responses were weaker yet peaked faster, day 5 versus 15. Booster sampling recovered most clones from primary vaccination (roughly 97% CD4, 88% CD8).

V shed 4 bases, J shed 4 bases, and the junction held 10 bases outside the gene matches. This CDR3 comprises 18 residues. CDR1 is SGHAT and CDR2 is FQNNGV in the germline V gene. Sequences were derived from CD4+ T cells sorted from PBMCs, sampled on the day of the yellow fever booster vaccination. The TCR comes from a man aged 25 to 40 who received the YFV17D yellow fever vaccine. The chain joins TRBV11-2 to TRBJ2-5, with 15 bases matching TRBD2. In DNA form, the CDR3 reads TGTGCCAGCAGCTCCCGACGGACTAGCGGGAGGGTCGTAGAGACCCAGTACTTC. Its translation is CASSSRRTSGRVVETQYF.